The subject of this entry is one TCR beta chain. The data were taken from a study of tumor-infiltrating lymphocytes in oesophageal squamous cell carcinoma. TCRdb called the PCR reads again in MiXCR, with one record for every CDR3 protein. The sample lists about 13,000 distinct CDR3 sequences; 51% were seen once. V lost 5 bases to trimming and J lost 0 bases, with 14 bases between them. Germline V gene data show CDR1 as MNHEY and CDR2 as SMNVEV (reference sequence). The CDR3 spans 16 residues. The sequence came from a female donor with esophageal squamous cell carcinoma. Sample: blood. V gene TRBV27 combines with J gene TRBJ1-3, with D hard to call. The DNA of the CDR3 is TGTGCCAGCAGTCCGACTGCGGTTAGCTCTGGAAACACCATATATTTT. Translated, it gives CASSPTAVSSGNTIYF.